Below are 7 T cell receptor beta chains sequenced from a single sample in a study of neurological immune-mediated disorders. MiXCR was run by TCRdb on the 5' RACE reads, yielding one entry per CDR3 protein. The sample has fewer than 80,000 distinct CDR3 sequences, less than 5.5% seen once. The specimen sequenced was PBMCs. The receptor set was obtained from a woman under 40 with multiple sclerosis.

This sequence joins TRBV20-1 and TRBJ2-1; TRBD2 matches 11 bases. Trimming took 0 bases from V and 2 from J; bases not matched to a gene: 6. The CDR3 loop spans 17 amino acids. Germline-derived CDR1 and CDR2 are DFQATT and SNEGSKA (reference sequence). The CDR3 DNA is TGCAGTGCTAGAGATAGGGCTAGCGGGGGGCCCTACAATGAGCAGTTCTTC. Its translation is CSARDRASGGPYNEQFF.

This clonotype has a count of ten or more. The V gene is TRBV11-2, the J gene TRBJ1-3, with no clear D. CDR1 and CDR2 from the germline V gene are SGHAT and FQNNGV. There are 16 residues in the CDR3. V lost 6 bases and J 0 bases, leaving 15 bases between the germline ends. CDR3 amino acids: CASSTTIGVSGNTIYF. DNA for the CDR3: TGTGCCAGCAGTACCACTATCGGAGTCTCTGGAAACACCATATATTTT.

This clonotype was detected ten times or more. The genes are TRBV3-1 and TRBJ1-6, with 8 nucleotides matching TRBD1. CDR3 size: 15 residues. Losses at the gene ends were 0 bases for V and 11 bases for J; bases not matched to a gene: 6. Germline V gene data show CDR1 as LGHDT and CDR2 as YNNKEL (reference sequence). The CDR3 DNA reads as TGTGCCAGCAGCCAAGAAGGACAGGGATGGCCACCCCTCCACTTT. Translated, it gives CASSQEGQGWPPLHF.

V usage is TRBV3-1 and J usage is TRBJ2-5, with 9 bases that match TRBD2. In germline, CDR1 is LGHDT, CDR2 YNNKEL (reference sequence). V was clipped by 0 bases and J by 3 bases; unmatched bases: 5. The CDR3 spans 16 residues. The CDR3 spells CASSQEGLAREETQYF. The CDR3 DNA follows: TGTGCCAGCAGCCAAGAAGGACTAGCGAGGGAAGAGACCCAGTACTTC.

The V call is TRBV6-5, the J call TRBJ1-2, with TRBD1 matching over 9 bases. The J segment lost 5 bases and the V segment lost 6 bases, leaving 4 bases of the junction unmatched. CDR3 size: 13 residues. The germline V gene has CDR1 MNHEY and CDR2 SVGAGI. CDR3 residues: CASSIQGAYGYTF. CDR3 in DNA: TGTGCCAGCAGCATACAGGGGGCGTATGGCTACACCTTC.

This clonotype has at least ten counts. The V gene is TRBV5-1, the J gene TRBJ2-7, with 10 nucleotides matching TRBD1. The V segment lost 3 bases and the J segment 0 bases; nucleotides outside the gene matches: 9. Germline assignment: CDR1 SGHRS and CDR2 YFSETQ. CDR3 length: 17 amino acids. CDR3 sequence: CASSSPGQGSFSYEQYF. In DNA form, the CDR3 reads TGCGCCAGCAGCTCACCGGGACAGGGGTCTTTCTCCTACGAGCAGTACTTC. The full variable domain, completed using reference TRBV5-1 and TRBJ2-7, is KAGVTQTPRYLIKTRGQQVTLSCSPISGHRSVSWYQQTPGQGLQFLFEYFSETQRNKGNFPGRFSGRQFSNSRSEMNVSTLELGDSALYLCASSSPGQGSFSYEQYFGPGTRLTVT.

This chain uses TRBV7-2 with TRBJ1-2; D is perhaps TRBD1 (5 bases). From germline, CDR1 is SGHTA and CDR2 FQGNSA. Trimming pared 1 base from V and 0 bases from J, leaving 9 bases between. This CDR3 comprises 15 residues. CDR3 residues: CASSLDGRANYGYTF. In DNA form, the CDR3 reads TGTGCCAGCAGCTTAGACGGCAGGGCTAACTATGGCTACACCTTC. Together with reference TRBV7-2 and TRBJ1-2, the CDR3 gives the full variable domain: GAGVSQSPSNKVTEKGKDVELRCDPISGHTALYWYRQSLGQGLEFLIYFQGNSAPDKSGLPSDRFSAERTGGSVSTLTIQRTQQEDSAVYLCASSLDGRANYGYTFGSGTRLTVV.